The 6 T cell receptor beta chains listed next were all sequenced from one sample in a study of blood T cell repertoires in COVID-19. Sequencing used immunoSEQ multiplex PCR; TCRdb keeps in-frame clones, though not all of them. Here the sample spans under 250,000 clones, nearly 90% being singletons. The sequenced sample was PBMCs or T cells enriched from blood (not recorded which). The receptors were gathered from a young man who had recovered from COVID-19.

This clone was seen a handful of times. This chain connects TRBV3-1 (or the pseudogene TRBV3-2) to TRBJ2-1, with TRBD2 matching over 9 bases. Per germline, CDR1 LGHDT and CDR2 YNNKEL (reference sequence). V trimming: 3 bases; J trimming: 9 bases; junction bases outside the gene matches: 6. CDR3 length equals 14 residues. The CDR3 region has the DNA TGTGCCAGCAGCCACCTAGCGGGGCGGGGTGAGCAGTTCTTC. Translation: CASSHLAGRGEQFF.

The J gene is TRBJ2-1, the V gene TRBV2; 7 positions match TRBD1. With 6 bases clipped from V and 2 bases from J, the junction kept 1 base outside the gene matches. CDR1 is SNHLY, CDR2 FYNNEI, per germline. CDR3 size: 13 residues. For the CDR3, the DNA is TGTGCCAGCAGAAGGGGGCCCTACAATGAGCAGTTCTTC. It encodes CASRRGPYNEQFF.

The chain is built from TRBV6-5 and TRBJ1-4; 7 bases match TRBD1. The V gene's germline CDR1 is MNHEY and CDR2 SVGAGI. Unmatched junction bases numbered 4, after V lost 7 bases and J lost 5 bases. The length of the CDR3 is 13 residues. The CDR3 loop reads CASKQGRNEKLFF. The CDR3 DNA follows: TGTGCCAGCAAACAGGGGCGCAATGAAAAACTGTTTTTT.

The chain carries TRBV3-1 (or the pseudogene TRBV3-2) and TRBJ2-7; 9 nucleotides align to TRBD2. The CDR3 spans 15 residues. CDR1 and CDR2 (germline): LGHDT, YNNKEL (reference sequence). With 1 base clipped from V and 4 bases from J, the junction kept 5 bases outside the gene matches. CDR3 sequence: CASSQVGLASYEQYF. CDR3 sequence (DNA): TGTGCCAGCAGCCAAGTCGGACTAGCGTCATACGAGCAGTACTTC.

This chain links TRBV11-2 with TRBJ2-7, with D tentatively TRBD1 (5 bases). CDR1 and CDR2 from the germline V gene are SGHAT and FQNNGV. CDR3 length: 15 amino acids. With 5 bases removed from V and 2 bases from J, the gap between germline ends came to 16 bases. Written as DNA, the CDR3 is TGTGCCAGCAGCCTCGCTACTCAGGGCCCCTACGAGCAGTACTTC. Residues: CASSLATQGPYEQYF.

This chain links TRBV7-8 with TRBJ1-5; perhaps TRBD1 as D (6 bases). Germline lookup yields CDR1 SGHVS and CDR2 FQNEAQ. V lost 4 bases and J 10 bases, leaving 17 bases between the germline ends. This CDR3 has 14 residues. CDR3 loop: CASSSGHPRGPQHF. The CDR3, as DNA: TGTGCCAGCAGCTCGGGACATCCTCGCGGCCCCCAGCATTTT.